The rows below give T cell receptor beta chains drawn from one sample of a study of technical replicates of blood from a few donors. Data came from immunoSEQ multiplex PCR; TCRdb stores just in-frame clones and leaves some out. Of approximately 99,000 clones in the sample, 95% were seen once. Sequenced input: T cells isolated from PBMCs. These receptors all come from a human donor in good health. Both conserved end residues are part of each CDR3. The D gene is left open where the match is weak. Some rows have no size entry. The others give once, few or many, or a class for an expanded clone.

CDR3 protein	CDR3 DNA	clone size	D gene	V gene	J gene
CTTGKSYEQYF	TGCACCACAGGGAAGTCCTACGAGCAGTACTTC	NA	NA	TRBV28	TRBJ2-7
CASSLSSLNQPQHF	TGTGCCAGCAGTTTAAGTAGTTTAAATCAGCCCCAGCATTTT	NA	NA	TRBV27	TRBJ1-5
CASSPQMLGQTVEDRPQHF	TGTGCCAGCAGCCCCCAGATGTTGGGACAGACCGTCGAAGATCGGCCCCAGCATTTT	NA	TRBD1	TRBV7-8	TRBJ1-5
CASSYRRTNGDTQYF	TGTGCCAGCAGTTACCGGCGAACTAATGGAGATACGCAGTATTTT	NA	NA	TRBV6-5	TRBJ2-3
CASSYTRTTGVDGYTF	TGTGCCAGCAGTTATACCCGAACTACAGGGGTGGATGGCTACACCTTC	NA	TRBD1	TRBV6-5	TRBJ1-2
CASSYGQGNTGELFF	TGTGCCAGCAGCTACGGACAGGGGAACACCGGGGAGCTGTTTTTT	NA	TRBD1	TRBV13	TRBJ2-2
CSVSPGWNSYNEQFF	TGCAGCGTTTCCCCGGGGTGGAACTCCTACAATGAGCAGTTCTTC	NA	NA	TRBV29-1	TRBJ2-1
CASSYSWSSYNEQFF	TGTGCCAGCAGTTACTCTTGGAGTTCATACAATGAGCAGTTCTTC	NA	NA	TRBV6-5	TRBJ2-1
CASTSGTVYEQYF	TGTGCCAGTACCTCCGGGACAGTCTACGAGCAGTACTTC	NA	TRBD1	TRBV19	TRBJ2-7
CASSPRRGGPVEQFF	TGTGCCAGCAGTCCTAGGCGGGGGGGCCCAGTAGAGCAGTTCTTC	NA	TRBD2	TRBV5-4	TRBJ2-1
CASRRAGLAGDEQFF	TGTGCCAGCAGGCGAGCGGGACTAGCGGGAGATGAGCAGTTCTTC	NA	TRBD2	TRBV28	TRBJ2-1
CASSGQIYGYTF	TGTGCCAGCAGTGGCCAGATCTATGGCTACACCTTC	NA	NA	TRBV28	TRBJ1-2
CASSKGDSGFDEQYF	TGTGCCAGCAGCAAAGGAGATTCGGGTTTCGACGAGCAGTACTTC	NA	NA	TRBV21-1	TRBJ2-7
CASSVQETQYF	TGTGCCAGCTCGGTCCAAGAGACCCAGTACTTC	NA	NA	TRBV2	TRBJ2-5
CASSLVLRGLAGYSGELFF	TGCGCCAGCAGCTTGGTTCTCAGGGGACTAGCGGGATATAGCGGGGAGCTGTTTTTT	NA	TRBD2	TRBV5-1	TRBJ2-2
CASSQEGVGSRFTDTQYF	TGCGCCAGCAGCCAAGAAGGTGTGGGCAGCCGGTTCACAGATACGCAGTATTTT	NA	NA	TRBV4-1	TRBJ2-3
CASSLGGTSGPYEQYF	TGCGCCAGCAGCTTGGGGGGGACTAGCGGGCCCTACGAGCAGTACTTC	once	TRBD2	TRBV5-1	TRBJ2-7
CAISESSGGLDTQYF	TGTGCCATCAGTGAGTCGAGCGGGGGGTTAGATACGCAGTATTTT	NA	TRBD2	TRBV10-3	TRBJ2-3
CASSLSLASHNEQFF	TGTGCCAGTAGTCTTAGTCTAGCGTCCCACAATGAGCAGTTCTTC	NA	NA	TRBV19	TRBJ2-1
CASSILAGTTDTQYF	TGTGCCAGTAGTATACTAGCGGGGACCACAGATACGCAGTATTTT	once	TRBD2	TRBV19	TRBJ2-3
CASSQRPLREQYF	TGTGCCAGCAGCCAGAGACCCCTGAGGGAGCAGTACTTC	NA	NA	TRBV11-3	TRBJ2-7
CASSPRSSGSNYEQYF	TGTGCCAGCAGCCCTCGATCTAGCGGGAGTAACTACGAGCAGTACTTC	NA	TRBD2	TRBV7-6	TRBJ2-7
CASSLGGQPQHF	TGTGCCAGCAGTTTAGGAGGACAGCCCCAGCATTTT	NA	NA	TRBV28	TRBJ1-5
CASSDGQAYNQPQHF	TGTGCCAGCAGTGATGGACAGGCCTACAATCAGCCCCAGCATTTT	once	TRBD1	TRBV27	TRBJ1-5
CASRREGSATYEQYF	TGTGCCAGCAGGAGGGAGGGGTCAGCGACCTACGAGCAGTACTTC	NA	TRBD2	TRBV2	TRBJ2-7
CASSLGSRVWPDEQYF	TGTGCCAGCAGCTTAGGAAGCAGGGTGTGGCCGGACGAGCAGTACTTC	NA	NA	TRBV7-6	TRBJ2-7
CASRSGTGNYNEQFF	TGTGCCAGCAGGTCCGGGACAGGGAACTACAATGAGCAGTTCTTC	NA	TRBD1	TRBV7-9	TRBJ2-1
CASSPFGTSGMNEQFF	TGTGCCAGTAGCCCCTTCGGGACTAGCGGGATGAATGAGCAGTTCTTC	NA	TRBD2	TRBV19	TRBJ2-1
CSVDRRGRETQYF	TGCAGCGTTGATAGGAGGGGGCGAGAGACCCAGTACTTC	NA	NA	TRBV29-1	TRBJ2-5
CASSWPPQFF	TGTGCCAGCAGTTGGCCTCCCCAGTTCTTC	once	NA	TRBV27	TRBJ2-1
CASRGGQHTGELFF	TGTGCCAGCAGGGGGGGACAGCACACCGGGGAGCTGTTTTTT	NA	NA	TRBV27	TRBJ2-2
CASSITSGNSGANVLTF	TGTGCCAGTAGTATTACTAGCGGAAACTCTGGGGCCAACGTCCTGACTTTC	NA	TRBD2	TRBV19	TRBJ2-6
CAISEPRQDYGYTF	TGTGCCATCAGTGAACCTCGACAGGACTATGGCTACACCTTC	NA	NA	TRBV10-3	TRBJ1-2
CASSWTSGIYEQYF	TGTGCCAGCAGCTGGACTAGCGGAATCTACGAGCAGTACTTC	NA	TRBD2	TRBV5-5	TRBJ2-7
CALIRRSSYEQYF	TGTGCCCTAATTAGACGGAGCTCCTACGAGCAGTACTTC	NA	NA	TRBV19	TRBJ2-7
CASSLGQTGDGYTF	TGCGCCAGCAGCCTGGGACAGACCGGCGATGGCTACACCTTC	NA	TRBD1	TRBV5-1	TRBJ1-2
CASKPGWIRPATEAFF	TGTGCCAGTAAGCCCGGGTGGATACGTCCTGCCACTGAAGCTTTCTTT	NA	NA	TRBV19	TRBJ1-1
CASSPRAVGGYQETQYF	TGTGCCAGTAGTCCGAGGGCAGTGGGAGGGTACCAAGAGACCCAGTACTTC	NA	TRBD2	TRBV19	TRBJ2-5
CASSLLQAQETQYF	TGTGCCAGCAGCTTGTTGCAGGCTCAAGAGACCCAGTACTTC	NA	NA	TRBV5-8	TRBJ2-5
CASSEGVTYEQYF	TGCGCCAGCAGTGAGGGAGTAACCTACGAGCAGTACTTC	NA	NA	TRBV10-2	TRBJ2-7
CASSLTPTGSGNNEQFF	TGTGCCAGCAGCTTGACCCCCACAGGGTCGGGGAACAATGAGCAGTTCTTC	NA	NA	TRBV7-3	TRBJ2-1
CASSYSGGNDEQFF	TGCGCCAGCAGCTATAGCGGGGGTAACGATGAGCAGTTCTTC	once	TRBD2	TRBV5-1	TRBJ2-1
CAWSQRNSPSYGYTF	TGTGCCTGGAGTCAAAGGAACAGTCCCTCCTATGGCTACACCTTC	NA	NA	TRBV30	TRBJ1-2
CASSSGTGSEQYF	TGTGCCAGCTCATCCGGGACAGGTAGCGAGCAGTACTTC	NA	TRBD1	TRBV18	TRBJ2-7
CASTLGQGGTEAFF	TGTGCCAGCACCTTGGGACAGGGGGGAACTGAAGCTTTCTTT	NA	TRBD1	TRBV5-6	TRBJ1-1
CAISEVRQSQETQYF	TGTGCCATCAGTGAAGTTAGACAGAGCCAAGAGACCCAGTACTTC	once	NA	TRBV10-3	TRBJ2-5
CASSRSRGYTF	TGTGCCAGCAGCCGAAGCCGGGGCTACACCTTC	NA	NA	TRBV6-5	TRBJ1-2
CSYKEGSGNQPQHF	TGCAGCTATAAAGAGGGCAGCGGCAATCAGCCCCAGCATTTT	NA	NA	TRBV29-1	TRBJ1-5
CASSLTGPDTQYF	TGTGCCAGCAGCTTAACGGGGCCAGATACGCAGTATTTT	NA	NA	TRBV7-3	TRBJ2-3
CASSPQTSGRRGEQFF	TGTGCCAGCAGCCCCCAGACTAGCGGGAGGCGTGGGGAGCAGTTCTTC	NA	TRBD2	TRBV7-9	TRBJ2-1
CASSYADRGNTGELFF	TGTGCCAGCAGTTACGCGGACAGGGGAAACACCGGGGAGCTGTTTTTT	NA	TRBD1	TRBV6-5	TRBJ2-2
CASSSEGYGYTF	TGTGCCAGCTCCTCTGAGGGCTATGGCTACACCTTC	once	NA	TRBV7-9	TRBJ1-2
CASSQERDRTYEQYF	TGTGCCAGCAGCCAAGAGAGGGACAGAACCTACGAGCAGTACTTC	NA	TRBD1	TRBV4-2	TRBJ2-7
CASSYRGMNTEAFF	TGTGCCAGCAGCTACAGGGGTATGAACACTGAAGCTTTCTTT	NA	TRBD1	TRBV5-6	TRBJ1-1
CASSPPAADLKRDEQYF	TGTGCCAGCTCACCACCTGCGGCGGACCTTAAGAGGGACGAGCAGTACTTC	once	NA	TRBV18	TRBJ2-7
CAIRGQANTGELFF	TGTGCCATTCGAGGGCAGGCGAACACCGGGGAGCTGTTTTTT	NA	NA	TRBV10-3	TRBJ2-2
CATRAYTDTQYF	TGTGCCACCCGCGCGTACACAGATACGCAGTATTTT	NA	NA	TRBV5-8	TRBJ2-3
CASSPGTVQIEQYF	TGTGCCAGCAGCCCCGGGACAGTTCAAATCGAGCAGTACTTC	once	TRBD1	TRBV7-9	TRBJ2-7
CASSSGTYAVTDTQYF	TGTGCCAGCAGCTCAGGGACATACGCCGTCACAGATACGCAGTATTTT	once	NA	TRBV5-4	TRBJ2-3
CASSQVGRGFLLGNEQFF	TGCGCCAGCAGCCAAGTCGGGCGAGGGTTTCTTTTGGGGAATGAGCAGTTCTTC	NA	NA	TRBV4-1	TRBJ2-1